This T cell receptor beta chain was identified in a study of spatial heterogeneity in lung cancer (dated by TCRdb to the late 2010s). With respect to the entire study: Beta-chain transcripts were consistently detected in greater numbers than alpha-chain transcripts, which likely reflected higher beta-chain transcript abundance. In the raw uncorrected reads, each unique combination of TCR and UMI appeared on average more than ten times. TCR repertoire features were related to nonsynonymous mutation counts determined by whole-exome sequencing of tumor tissue. In tumor regions, TCR transcript counts showed a strong correlation with a T cell transcriptional module score from matched bulk RNA-seq. In non-small cell lung cancer, the study made a quantitative comparison of TCR alpha and beta repertoires among multiple tumor regions, matched nontumor lung and blood. At surgery, both alpha and beta chains were TCR-sequenced in 200 to 250 tumor regions, roughly 64 matched nontumor lung samples and around 50 PBMC samples.

CDR3 length: 15 amino acids, cysteine to phenylalanine. Only CDR3 DNA is held: 45 bases, read in frame from base 1. At the junction V is shortened by 8 bases and J by 2 bases; bases outside the gene matches: 11. The germline V gene (reference sequence) specifies DFQATT as CDR1 and SNEGSKA as CDR2. The time point label here, explained by the study, means: sample taken at primary tumor resection. Donors were around 71 patients with early-stage, untreated non-small cell lung cancer from the lung TRACERx cohort. For TCR sequencing, whole RNA was extracted from tumor and nontumor lung tissue, or from cryopreserved PBMC samples, and no cell sorting was done. Patients were selected for TCR sequencing only if sufficient RNA was available from at least two tumor regions. Tumor and adjacent nontumor lung specimens were reviewed by a lung pathologist before selection. Library generation was performed with 5' RACE. This sample was sequenced with a NextSeq 500. In the TCR library protocol, a unique molecular identifier was attached to each TCR cDNA molecule so that PCR and sequencing errors could be corrected. The source study handled its data this way. TCR identification, UMI-based error correction and CDR3 extraction were performed with Decombinator tools. TCRs above a frequency of 2 per 1,000, corresponding to the top 1% of the tumor frequency distribution, were defined as expanded. Expanded tumor TCRs were classed as regional if statistically deemed absent (corrected P<0.05) from at least one tumor region, otherwise ubiquitous. Renyi diversity was calculated using the R vegan package after each repertoire was subsampled 100 times to 5,000 TCRs. CDR3 similarity networks were built from amino acid triplet string-kernel similarity, connecting CDR3s with pairwise similarity above 0.82. TCRdb ran its own pipeline on the public reads, namely fastp trimming at Q25 and MiXCR clone calling, and kept in-frame beta chains. Rows with one shared CDR3 protein collapse into an entry with the most common genes and DNA. These V and J calls are TCRdb output, not the study's own analysis. Counted in this sample were fewer than 20,000 distinct CDR3 sequences; 5.7% of them appeared once. Jointly, the top ten make up 10% of the sample.

The investigation overall reported the following: Counts of ubiquitous and regional expanded TCRs correlated with counts of ubiquitous and regional nonsynonymous mutations, respectively. TCR-seq coverage of tumor T cells was estimated to be only approximately 7% for alpha chains and more than 11% for beta chains. Additional single-cell paired TCR alpha and beta sequencing was considered necessary to confirm, at a functional level, the hypothesis that regional TCRs recognize regional mutations. A correlation was observed between the number of expanded intratumoral alpha and beta TCRs and the tumor nonsynonymous mutation count.

This clonotype was observed at least ten times. Its specific antigen is unknown. It has no much larger one-base neighbor in the sample; base qualities were not kept. The source was lung tumor tissue, collected at surgery. Recombination joined TRBV20-1 with TRBJ2-3, with 9 bases matching TRBD2. This clonotype originated in a female donor with early-stage non-small cell lung cancer. In nucleotides, the sequence is TGCAGTCGCCGGTCGCGGGAGGGCCCCACAGATACGCAGTATTTT. The encoded protein is CSRRSREGPTDTQYF.